One sample yielded the 8 T cell receptor beta chains listed below, sequenced in a study of blood T cell repertoires in COVID-19. This table comes from immunoSEQ multiplex PCR, and its TCRdb copy is limited to in-frame clones, with some not included. Among about 310,000 clones listed, 89% were seen once. The specimen was PBMCs or T cells enriched from blood (not recorded which). These receptor sequences come from a man aged 55 to 70 who had recovered from COVID-19.

The chain uses TRBV5-1 and TRBJ1-5; 10 bases line up with TRBD1. The V segment lost 0 bases and the J segment 2 bases; nucleotides outside the gene matches: 11. Germline V gene lookup returns CDR1 SGHRS and CDR2 YFSETQ. This CDR3 is built from 19 residues. The CDR3 sequence: CASSLAPRQGAFGNQPQHF. The CDR3 DNA sequence: TGCGCCAGCAGCTTGGCCCCAAGACAGGGGGCTTTTGGCAATCAGCCCCAGCATTTT.

The chain joins TRBV4-3 to TRBJ1-4, with 8 nucleotides matching TRBD1. Germline V gene sequence: CDR1 LGHNA, CDR2 YSLEER. The CDR3 consists of 15 residues. V gave up 2 bases and J gave up 5 bases; unmatched junction bases: 4. CDR3 loop: CASSQRTGRNEKLFF. CDR3 DNA: TGCGCCAGCAGCCAACGGACAGGGCGAAATGAAAAACTGTTTTTT.

The J gene is TRBJ2-5, the V gene TRBV5-4, with 13 bases identical to TRBD2. Trimming cost V 8 bases and J 5 bases; bases outside gene matches: 9. CDR1 is SGHNT, CDR2 YYREEE, per germline (reference sequence). The CDR3 length is 15 residues. The CDR3 coding sequence is TGTGCCAGTAGTGGACTAGCGGGAGTGAGGGAGACCCAGTACTTC. Protein sequence: CASSGLAGVRETQYF.

The genes are TRBV6-5 and TRBJ2-7; a weak D match, TRBD1 (6 bases). Trimming stripped 7 bases from V and 0 bases from J, with 13 bases between. This CDR3 is built from 14 residues. Germline V gives CDR1 MNHEY, CDR2 SVGAGI. In nucleotides, the CDR3 is TGTGCCAGCAAGATAGACAGGAGCTCCTACGAGCAGTACTTC. It codes for CASKIDRSSYEQYF.

The chain links TRBV21-1 to TRBJ2-5; the tabulated D call, TRBD1, remains unverified against the DNA. TRBV21-1 is tagged as a pseudogene. The CDR3 runs 18 residues. CDR3 residues: CASSNRKFRGKEVETQYF. CDR3 in DNA: TGTGCCAGCAGCAACCGTAAATTCAGGGGAAAGGAGGTAGAGACCCAGTACTTC.

This rearrangement joins TRBV7-9 to TRBJ2-5, with TRBD1 identical over 7 bases. The CDR3 is 14 amino acids. J gave up 2 bases and V 6 bases, and 6 bases lay outside the gene matches. CDR1 is SEHNR and CDR2 is FQNEAQ in the germline V gene (reference sequence). Written as DNA, the CDR3 is TGTGCCAGCAGGTACGGGACAGCGCAAGAGACCCAGTACTTC. This sequence encodes CASRYGTAQETQYF.

This rearrangement joins TRBV19 to TRBJ1-1, with D tentatively TRBD1 (5 bases). The CDR3 loop spans 15 amino acids. The germline gives CDR1 LNHDA, CDR2 SQIVND (reference sequence). Trimming took 7 bases from V and 6 from J, leaving 21 bases between them. This CDR3 reads CASTPLRGRNPEAFF. CDR3 sequence (DNA): TGTGCCAGTACTCCCCTGCGGGGCCGTAACCCTGAAGCTTTCTTT.

This clone came up once. V gene TRBV18 combines with J gene TRBJ1-2; 11 bases map to TRBD1. The CDR3 is 15 residues long. Germline CDR1 is KGHSH and CDR2 is LQKENI. After removal of 0 bases from V and 6 bases from J, the junction contained 3 bases not matched to a gene. The CDR3 nucleotides read TGTGCCAGCTCACCACCGGGACAGGGGGTGGATGGCTACACCTTC. This codes for CASSPPGQGVDGYTF.